This T cell receptor (beta chain) was profiled in a study of regulatory T cells in long-lasting Graves disease. Time point reported: newly diagnosed GD, antithyroid drugs for less than 3 months. Construction of the TCR library relied on RNA isolated from PBMCs. Graves' disease diagnoses used American Thyroid Association guidelines. A peripheral blood sample, 7 to 9 milliliters in volume, was drawn into EDTA tubes. Sequencing libraries for TCR beta were prepared with iRepertoire HTBI primers and Arm-PCR of CDR3 regions. MiXCR, run by TCRdb on the multiplex PCR reads, gives a single entry per CDR3 protein. This sample has 200,000 to 250,000 distinct CDR3 sequences, with approximately 18% found just once. V dropped 1 base and J dropped 10 bases, with 20 bases sitting between them. CDR3 length: 16 amino acids. Germline V CDR1 and CDR2: MDHEN, SYDVKM. Separately, the same data were catalogued under a study of T cells in Graves' hyperthyroidism and ophthalmopathy. From that study: Based on clinical symptoms, serum thyroxine and TRAb, thyroid ultrasound and orbital computed tomography, diagnoses were reached.

This TCR derives from a woman aged 25 to 45 with Graves disease. V and J are TRBV28 and TRBJ2-1; D might be TRBD2 (6 bases). Sample: peripheral blood mononuclear cells (PBMCs), taken at new diagnosis, from a patient treated with antithyroid drugs. The CDR3 here is CASSLSGVASPPEQFF. DNA of the CDR3: TGTGCCAGCAGTTTATCGGGGGTGGCCTCCCCACCCGAGCAGTTCTTC. The full variable domain, in which reference TRBV28 and TRBJ2-1 provide the parts outside the CDR3, is DVKVTQSSRYLVKRTGEKVFLECVQDMDHENMFWYRQDPGLGLRLIYFSYDVKMKEKGDIPEGYSVSREKKERFSLILESASTNQTSMYLCASSLSGVASPPEQFFGPGTRLTVL.